These 16 T cell receptor beta chains originate from one sample sequenced in a study of Graves' ophthalmopathy and Graves' hyperthyroidism (dated by TCRdb to the late 2010s). The sequencer listed for this sample is Illumina HiSeq 2000. For repertoire sequencing, TCR beta CDR3 regions were amplified from RNA transcripts. The first round was an RT-PCR using HTBI primers with the Qiagen OneStep RT-PCR kit, and this first round was followed by a second-round multiplex PCR, then size selection and purification. Using fastp trimming at Q25 and MiXCR clonotype assembly, TCRdb reanalyzed the public sequencing data and kept in-frame beta chains. Duplicate CDR3 protein sequences are folded into a single record with the most common DNA and genes. The sample contains under 350,000 distinct CDR3 sequences, roughly a sixth of them found a single time. Roughly an eighth of the sample is in the top ten clones. The sample taken for sequencing was peripheral blood. These receptors were obtained from an adult man with Graves' ophthalmopathy.

This clonotype has a count of ten or more. The chain recombines TRBV7-8 with TRBJ1-1, with D uncertain. V was shortened by 1 base and J by 8 bases, with 14 bases between the two germline ends. CDR1 is SGHVS, CDR2 FQNEAQ, per germline. CDR3 length: 14 amino acids. The CDR3 sequence is CASSLDAVDREAFF. The DNA for the CDR3 is TGTGCCAGCAGCTTAGACGCCGTCGATCGGGAAGCTTTCTTT.

This clonotype was counted at least ten times. This sequence joins TRBV11-2 and TRBJ1-2, with D perhaps matching TRBD1 (5 bases). CDR1 and CDR2 (germline): SGHAT, FQNNGV. The germline V and J ends were trimmed by 4 bases and 4 bases, with 13 bases remaining between them. The CDR3 is 14 residues long. CDR3 region: CASSSGGGTYGYTF. As DNA, the CDR3 is TGTGCCAGCAGCTCGGGGGGAGGAACCTATGGCTACACCTTC. Drawing the rest from reference TRBV11-2 and TRBJ1-2, the complete variable domain is EAGVAQSPRYKIIEKRQSVAFWCNPISGHATLYWYQQILGQGPKLLIQFQNNGVVDDSQLPKDRFSAERLKGVDSTLKIQPAKLEDSAVYLCASSSGGGTYGYTFGSGTRLTVV.

The chain uses TRBV6-5 and TRBJ1-2; no definite D call. Trimming took off 2 bases at V and 5 bases at J, with 12 bases between the two ends. Germline V lookup: CDR1 MNHEY, CDR2 SVGAGI. The CDR3 is made up of 14 amino acids. CDR3 DNA sequence: TGTGCCAGCAGTTACGTGGCGTCAGCTTATGGCTACACCTTC. It is translated as CASSYVASAYGYTF.

The chain joins TRBV12-3 or TRBV12-4 to TRBJ1-5; weak D call: TRBD1 (5 bases). This CDR3 has 15 residues. V was clipped by 4 bases and J by 1 base, with 11 bases between them. As DNA, the CDR3 is TGTGCCAGCAGTTACCAAGACAGAAGCAATCAGCCCCAGCATTTT. Protein product: CASSYQDRSNQPQHF.

In its sample, this clonotype was seen many times. The chain links TRBV7-2 to TRBJ2-7, with TRBD1 matching 8 bases. Germline V lookup: CDR1 SGHTA, CDR2 FQGNSA. The CDR3 loop spans 16 amino acids. Losses at the gene ends were 3 bases for V and 3 bases for J; bases not matched to a gene: 10. Here the CDR3 reads CASSFPPRTGRYEQYF. The CDR3 region has the DNA TGTGCCAGCAGCTTCCCCCCCCGGACAGGGCGCTACGAGCAGTACTTC.

This clonotype was observed once. V and J are TRBV6-1 and TRBJ2-2; D gene uncertain. CDR1 is MNHNS and CDR2 is SASEGT in the germline V gene. Trimming shortened V by 2 bases and J by 3 bases, and 13 bases separated the two germline ends. The CDR3 extends over 16 amino acids. CDR3 in DNA: TGTGCCAGCAGTGAAAGGTTTTACAGCCACACCGGGGAGCTGTTTTTT. Protein product: CASSERFYSHTGELFF.

This clonotype was seen ten or more times. V gene TRBV3-1 combines with J gene TRBJ2-7, with D hard to call. V was pared by 2 bases and J by 6 bases, with 8 bases between. The CDR3 has 12 residues. CDR1 is LGHDT and CDR2 is YNNKEL in the germline V gene (reference sequence). The CDR3 DNA reads TGTGCCAGCAGCCAACTACATGCCGAGCAGTACTTC. Protein: CASSQLHAEQYF.

This clonotype has at least ten counts. The V and J genes are TRBV12-3 or TRBV12-4 and TRBJ1-1, with TRBD1 as a possible D gene (5 bases). The ends were cut back, 1 base at V and 8 bases at J, with 17 bases in the middle. This CDR3 has 15 residues. CDR3 nucleotides: TGTGCCAGCAGTTTAGATTCGGGGGGTCTAGGGGAAGCTTTCTTT. Translating it yields CASSLDSGGLGEAFF.

V is TRBV28 and J is TRBJ1-3; no clear D. CDR1 is MDHEN and CDR2 is SYDVKM in the germline V gene. Trimming cost V 5 bases and J 5 bases, with 13 bases left between them. There are 14 residues in the CDR3. The CDR3 nucleotides are TGTGCCAGCAGTCCTCTTGGAGGGCGAAACACCATATATTTT. Translating gives CASSPLGGRNTIYF.

This clonotype was seen many times. This chain's CDR3 is CASSPGTGTGANVLTF. The CDR3 coding sequence is TGTGCCAGCAGCCCCGGGACAGGGACTGGGGCCAACGTCCTGACTTTC. The chain carries TRBV6-1 and TRBJ2-6, with 9 positions matching TRBD1. V trimming: 6 bases; J trimming: 2 bases; junction bases outside the gene matches: 5. This CDR3 is 16 amino acids long. Germline V lookup: CDR1 MNHNS, CDR2 SASEGT.

This clonotype was recorded at least ten times. The chain combines TRBV6-5 with TRBJ1-5, with a weak D call TRBD1 (5 bases). Trimming left V 2 bases short and J 3 bases short, with 14 bases between. This CDR3 comprises 16 residues. Germline assignment: CDR1 MNHEY and CDR2 SVGAGI. This chain's CDR3 is CASSYLRDGNNQPQHF. CDR3 nucleotides: TGTGCCAGCAGTTACCTCCGGGACGGGAACAATCAGCCCCAGCATTTT.

This clonotype was counted many times. The chain has TRBV4-3 and TRBJ2-6; D uncertain. Trimming pared 2 bases from V and 3 bases from J, leaving 8 bases between. The CDR3 is 15 residues long. Germline V gene lookup returns CDR1 LGHNA and CDR2 YSLEER. The CDR3 region is CASSQTFIGANVLTF. The CDR3 nucleotides read TGCGCCAGCAGCCAAACCTTTATTGGGGCCAACGTCCTGACTTTC.

This clonotype was counted at least ten times. V is TRBV11-2 and J is TRBJ1-6; D may be TRBD1 (5 bases). The CDR3 length is 15 residues. The V and J ends lost 3 bases and 0 bases respectively, with 6 bases between them. In germline, CDR1 is SGHAT, CDR2 FQNNGV. The CDR3 DNA reads TGTGCCAGCAGCTTGGGGGTCTCCTATAATTCACCCCTCCACTTT. Amino acids: CASSLGVSYNSPLHF.

A word on this clonotype: No DNA is shown, since the ends of the CDR3 on it are uncertain; the CDR3 is the one TCRdb lists. The chain combines TRBV6-5 with TRBJ1-2. Per germline, CDR1 MNHEY and CDR2 SVGAGI. The CDR3 is 15 residues long, ends included. The CDR3 region is CASSTSTGEGYGYTF.

This clonotype was seen repeatedly, ten times or more. V usage is TRBV9 and J usage is TRBJ2-5; D might be TRBD1 (6 bases). This CDR3 comprises 14 residues. Germline loops: CDR1 SGDLS, CDR2 YYNGEE. Trimming stripped 4 bases from V and 5 bases from J, with 15 bases between. The DNA of the CDR3 is TGTGCCAGCAGCCCCGCTGGACAGCCCGAGACCCAGTACTTC. Its translation is CASSPAGQPETQYF.

This clonotype showed up many times. The chain is built from TRBV6-5 and TRBJ1-5; TRBD1 matches at 8 bases. This CDR3 has 13 amino acids. The V gene end was trimmed by 9 bases and the J gene end by 7 bases; junction bases not matched to a gene: 8. Germline lookup yields CDR1 MNHEY and CDR2 SVGAGI. The CDR3, as DNA: TGTGCCAGTACGGGACAGGTCAGGCAGCCCCAGCATTTT. As protein: CASTGQVRQPQHF.